This TCR beta chain was identified in a study of shared clonotypes between healthy human individuals. Study-wide results and limits: Investigators expected sequencing depth to affect clonotype sharing among donors.

Deep-level running was used for the assay. Measured with immunoSEQ multiplex PCR; TCRdb has only the in-frame clones, and not every one. This sample has roughly 1,100,000 clones, with about 75% found just once. The CDR3 has 14 residues. Germline V CDR1 and CDR2: SGDLS, YYNGEE. With regard to this clone: Its specificity is unknown. One base separates it from a far larger clone, so it is likely a read error.

Both subsets, CD45RA+ naive and CD45RA-negative memory, were split from the CD4+ cells. The clonotype comes from a man aged 18 to 29 in good health. The chain combines TRBV9 with TRBJ1-6; D is perhaps TRBD1 (5 bases). The sequenced sample consisted of memory CD4+ T cells sorted from blood. Subset given: CD45RA-negative fraction. The CDR3 loop is CVSSVGGVNSPLHF. The CDR3 DNA reads as TGTGTCAGCAGCGTCGGGGGGGTGAATTCACCCCTCCACTTT.